The rows below give T cell receptor beta chains drawn from one sample of a study of blood T cell repertoires in COVID-19. Produced via immunoSEQ multiplex PCR; TCRdb's table is partial and in-frame only. The sample lists under 200,000 clones; 86% were seen once. The specimen sequenced was peripheral blood. These receptor sequences come from a man aged 50-59 years with active or convalescent COVID-19. The CDR3 runs from the conserved cysteine through the conserved F or W. Fields, in order: V gene, clone size, D gene, J gene, CDR3 protein, CDR3 DNA. D genes are given only for firm matches. Expanded clones are given a class, and other clones once, few, many or no size at all.

V gene: TRBV29-1; clone size: -; D gene: -; J gene: TRBJ1-6; CDR3 protein: CSVGAGRDSPLHF; CDR3 DNA: TGCAGCGTTGGAGCAGGGAGGGATTCACCCCTCCACTTT
V gene: TRBV9; clone size: -; D gene: TRBD1; J gene: TRBJ1-6; CDR3 protein: CASSPQGMDNSPLHF; CDR3 DNA: TGTGCCAGCAGCCCACAGGGGATGGACAATTCACCCCTCCACTTT
V gene: TRBV11-1; clone size: once; D gene: TRBD2; J gene: TRBJ2-7; CDR3 protein: CASSIRTSGGRAQYF; CDR3 DNA: TGTGCCAGCAGCATTCGGACTAGCGGGGGCCGCGCGCAGTACTTC
V gene: TRBV5-4; clone size: -; D gene: -; J gene: TRBJ2-7; CDR3 protein: CASSGGSGSSYEQYF; CDR3 DNA: TGTGCCAGCAGCGGAGGTAGCGGAAGCTCCTACGAGCAGTACTTC
V gene: TRBV11-3; clone size: -; D gene: -; J gene: TRBJ2-5; CDR3 protein: CASSKSETQYF; CDR3 DNA: TGTGCCAGCAGCAAATCGGAGACCCAGTACTTC
V gene: TRBV5-5; clone size: once; D gene: TRBD2; J gene: TRBJ2-3; CDR3 protein: CASSTRTSVDDGQYF; CDR3 DNA: TGTGCCAGCAGCACCCGGACTAGCGTGGACGACGGGCAGTATTTT
V gene: TRBV5-4; clone size: -; D gene: -; J gene: TRBJ2-1; CDR3 protein: CASSGGDRQGNEQFF; CDR3 DNA: TGTGCCAGCAGCGGGGGGGACAGGCAAGGGAATGAGCAGTTCTTC
V gene: TRBV4-3; clone size: -; D gene: -; J gene: TRBJ1-1; CDR3 protein: CASSQVGLGTEAFF; CDR3 DNA: TGCGCCAGCAGCCAAGTAGGCCTCGGGACTGAAGCTTTCTTT
V gene: TRBV7-2; clone size: -; D gene: -; J gene: TRBJ1-6; CDR3 protein: CASSLESQGSPLHF; CDR3 DNA: TGTGCCAGCAGCTTAGAAAGCCAGGGTTCACCCCTCCACTTT
V gene: TRBV7-8; clone size: -; D gene: -; J gene: TRBJ2-7; CDR3 protein: CASSALLNSYEQYF; CDR3 DNA: TGTGCCAGCAGCGCACTACTCAATTCCTACGAGCAGTACTTC
V gene: TRBV11-2; clone size: -; D gene: TRBD2; J gene: TRBJ2-1; CDR3 protein: CASSLGGGLAGNEQFF; CDR3 DNA: TGTGCCAGCAGCTTAGGAGGAGGACTAGCGGGGAATGAGCAGTTCTTC
V gene: TRBV6-5; clone size: -; D gene: TRBD1; J gene: TRBJ1-2; CDR3 protein: CASSRGQDYGYTF; CDR3 DNA: TGTGCCAGCAGCCGAGGACAGGACTATGGCTACACCTTC
V gene: TRBV15; clone size: -; D gene: TRBD2; J gene: TRBJ2-3; CDR3 protein: CATSQGLAGITDTQYF; CDR3 DNA: TGTGCCACCAGTCAAGGACTAGCGGGGATCACAGATACGCAGTATTTT
V gene: TRBV2; clone size: -; D gene: TRBD1; J gene: TRBJ1-6; CDR3 protein: CASSATGGRDSPLHF; CDR3 DNA: TGTGCCAGCAGTGCGACAGGGGGCCGTGATTCACCCCTCCACTTT
V gene: TRBV19; clone size: -; D gene: -; J gene: TRBJ1-6; CDR3 protein: CASSLGRGYNSPLHF; CDR3 DNA: TGTGCCAGTAGTCTGGGCAGGGGCTATAATTCACCCCTCCACTTT
V gene: TRBV29-1; clone size: -; D gene: -; J gene: TRBJ2-6; CDR3 protein: CSVDSTGANVLTF; CDR3 DNA: TGCAGCGTTGATAGCACTGGGGCCAACGTCCTGACTTTC
V gene: TRBV6-6; clone size: -; D gene: TRBD2; J gene: TRBJ2-5; CDR3 protein: CASSYSSGAVQETQYF; CDR3 DNA: TGTGCCAGCAGTTATTCAAGCGGGGCCGTTCAAGAGACCCAGTACTTC
V gene: TRBV21-1; clone size: -; D gene: -; J gene: TRBJ2-5; CDR3 protein: CASSKDGLAGGQETQYF; CDR3 DNA: TGTGCCAGCAGCAAAGACGGACTAGCGGGAGGACAAGAGACCCAGTACTTC
V gene: TRBV3-1/TRBV3-2; clone size: once; D gene: TRBD1; J gene: TRBJ1-5; CDR3 protein: CASSPEQGRGNQPQHF; CDR3 DNA: TGTGCCAGCAGCCCCGAACAGGGGAGAGGCAATCAGCCCCAGCATTTT
V gene: TRBV4-1; clone size: once; D gene: TRBD1; J gene: TRBJ1-5; CDR3 protein: CASSRSSTGTQPQHF; CDR3 DNA: TGCGCCAGCAGCCGGTCTTCGACAGGGACGCAGCCCCAGCATTTT
V gene: TRBV6-4; clone size: -; D gene: -; J gene: TRBJ2-1; CDR3 protein: CASSVTEGLGEQFF; CDR3 DNA: TGTGCCAGCAGTGTTACTGAGGGCCTAGGCGAGCAGTTCTTC
V gene: TRBV2; clone size: -; D gene: TRBD1; J gene: TRBJ1-1; CDR3 protein: CASRGDSNTEAFF; CDR3 DNA: TGTGCCAGCAGGGGGGACAGCAACACTGAAGCTTTCTTT
V gene: TRBV24-1; clone size: -; D gene: -; J gene: TRBJ1-5; CDR3 protein: CATSPGFDSNQPQHF; CDR3 DNA: TGTGCCACCAGTCCGGGGTTTGATAGCAATCAGCCCCAGCATTTT
V gene: TRBV6-5; clone size: once; D gene: TRBD1; J gene: TRBJ1-6; CDR3 protein: CASSYRGQGDSPLHF; CDR3 DNA: TGTGCCAGCAGTTACCGCGGACAGGGAGATTCACCCCTCCACTTT
V gene: TRBV18; clone size: -; D gene: -; J gene: TRBJ1-1; CDR3 protein: CASSPDKTMNTEAFF; CDR3 DNA: TGTGCCAGCTCACCGGACAAGACCATGAACACTGAAGCTTTCTTT
V gene: TRBV7-9; clone size: -; D gene: -; J gene: TRBJ1-5; CDR3 protein: CASSLGGEGRQPQHF; CDR3 DNA: TGTGCCAGCAGCTTAGGCGGCGAGGGGAGGCAGCCCCAGCATTTT
V gene: TRBV27; clone size: -; D gene: TRBD1; J gene: TRBJ2-1; CDR3 protein: CASSSRGQPYNEQFF; CDR3 DNA: TGTGCCAGCAGTTCAAGGGGGCAACCGTACAATGAGCAGTTCTTC
V gene: TRBV4-1; clone size: -; D gene: -; J gene: TRBJ2-7; CDR3 protein: CASSQDRTGHQYF; CDR3 DNA: TGCGCCAGCAGCCAAGATAGGACCGGACATCAGTACTTC
V gene: TRBV19; clone size: few; D gene: TRBD2; J gene: TRBJ2-1; CDR3 protein: CASKRLATYNEQFF; CDR3 DNA: TGTGCCAGTAAAAGACTAGCGACCTACAATGAGCAGTTCTTC
V gene: TRBV6-1; clone size: few; D gene: TRBD2; J gene: TRBJ2-7; CDR3 protein: CASSGSSGTSLYEQYF; CDR3 DNA: TGTGCCAGCAGTGGATCCTCCGGGACTAGTCTATACGAGCAGTACTTC
V gene: TRBV4-2; clone size: -; D gene: TRBD1; J gene: TRBJ1-1; CDR3 protein: CASSQSGQPHGAFF; CDR3 DNA: TGTGCCAGCAGCCAGTCGGGACAGCCCCACGGAGCTTTCTTT
V gene: TRBV2; clone size: -; D gene: TRBD1; J gene: TRBJ1-6; CDR3 protein: CASGRGQEVSNSPLHF; CDR3 DNA: TGTGCCAGTGGACGGGGACAGGAGGTTTCTAATTCACCCCTCCACTTT
V gene: TRBV10-3; clone size: -; D gene: -; J gene: TRBJ1-5; CDR3 protein: CAISDFREPQHF; CDR3 DNA: TGTGCCATCAGCGACTTCAGGGAGCCCCAGCATTTT
V gene: TRBV7-3; clone size: -; D gene: TRBD1; J gene: TRBJ2-5; CDR3 protein: CASSPRDRGDQTQYF; CDR3 DNA: TGTGCCAGCAGCCCACGGGACAGAGGCGACCAGACCCAGTACTTC
V gene: TRBV14; clone size: -; D gene: TRBD2; J gene: TRBJ2-1; CDR3 protein: CASSRLSIAGGTYNEQFF; CDR3 DNA: TGTGCCAGCAGCCGCCTCTCTATAGCGGGAGGGACTTACAATGAGCAGTTCTTC
V gene: TRBV3-1/TRBV3-2; clone size: -; D gene: TRBD2; J gene: TRBJ2-7; CDR3 protein: CASSLLRLAGGLLSYEQYF; CDR3 DNA: TGTGCCAGCAGCCTACTCAGACTAGCGGGAGGGCTTCTCTCCTACGAGCAGTACTTC
V gene: TRBV5-8; clone size: once; D gene: -; J gene: TRBJ1-2; CDR3 protein: CASSPEGRPYGYTF; CDR3 DNA: TGTGCCAGCAGCCCCGAGGGCAGACCATATGGCTACACCTTC
V gene: TRBV3-1/TRBV3-2; clone size: -; D gene: -; J gene: TRBJ1-1; CDR3 protein: CASRPGTMNTEAFF; CDR3 DNA: TGTGCCAGCAGACCCGGGACAATGAACACTGAAGCTTTCTTT
V gene: TRBV19; clone size: -; D gene: -; J gene: TRBJ2-7; CDR3 protein: CASSILGHEQYF; CDR3 DNA: TGTGCCAGTAGTATACTTGGGCACGAGCAGTACTTC
V gene: TRBV7-6; clone size: -; D gene: TRBD1; J gene: TRBJ1-6; CDR3 protein: CATFRGQGSYNSPLHF; CDR3 DNA: TGTGCCACGTTCCGGGGACAGGGCTCCTATAATTCACCCCTCCACTTT
V gene: TRBV7-8; clone size: once; D gene: -; J gene: TRBJ2-1; CDR3 protein: CASSFEGMLSYNEQFF; CDR3 DNA: TGTGCCAGCAGCTTTGAGGGAATGCTCTCCTACAATGAGCAGTTCTTC
V gene: TRBV2; clone size: few; D gene: -; J gene: TRBJ2-7; CDR3 protein: CASSESAPGEQYF; CDR3 DNA: TGTGCCAGCAGTGAATCTGCCCCCGGCGAGCAGTACTTC
V gene: TRBV18; clone size: -; D gene: -; J gene: TRBJ2-2; CDR3 protein: CASSPRLGGTGELFF; CDR3 DNA: TGTGCCAGCTCACCACGATTAGGGGGAACCGGGGAGCTGTTTTTT
V gene: TRBV19; clone size: once; D gene: TRBD1; J gene: TRBJ1-3; CDR3 protein: CASSMDRGIGNTIYF; CDR3 DNA: TGTGCCAGTAGTATGGACAGGGGGATCGGAAACACCATATATTTT
V gene: TRBV6-7; clone size: -; D gene: TRBD1; J gene: TRBJ1-2; CDR3 protein: CASSYLQTTNRDRAGYTF; CDR3 DNA: TGTGCCAGCAGTTACCTACAAACTACTAACCGGGACAGGGCTGGCTACACCTTC
V gene: TRBV7-2; clone size: -; D gene: -; J gene: TRBJ1-2; CDR3 protein: CASSIGLTNYGYTF; CDR3 DNA: TGTGCCAGCAGCATCGGACTGACTAACTATGGCTACACCTTC
V gene: TRBV15; clone size: -; D gene: -; J gene: TRBJ1-2; CDR3 protein: CATSRDRPTSGYTF; CDR3 DNA: TGTGCCACCAGCAGAGATCGCCCAACGAGTGGCTACACCTTC
V gene: TRBV4-2; clone size: -; D gene: TRBD2; J gene: TRBJ2-2; CDR3 protein: CASSQQNSGSYTGELFF; CDR3 DNA: TGTGCCAGCAGCCAACAAAATAGCGGGTCATACACCGGGGAGCTGTTTTTT
V gene: TRBV7-2; clone size: -; D gene: -; J gene: TRBJ1-5; CDR3 protein: CASSSGAEPQHF; CDR3 DNA: TGTGCCAGCAGCTCCGGCGCGGAGCCCCAGCATTTT
V gene: TRBV5-5; clone size: -; D gene: -; J gene: TRBJ2-7; CDR3 protein: CASSPGWGQGYEQYF; CDR3 DNA: TGTGCCAGCAGCCCGGGGTGGGGGCAGGGGTACGAGCAGTACTTC
V gene: TRBV24-1; clone size: once; D gene: TRBD1; J gene: TRBJ2-3; CDR3 protein: CATSDVTGTGGSTSTDTQYF; CDR3 DNA: TGTGCCACCAGTGATGTTACCGGGACAGGGGGCTCTACTAGCACAGATACGCAGTATTTT
V gene: TRBV11-2; clone size: -; D gene: -; J gene: TRBJ2-2; CDR3 protein: CASSLGVGVSGELFF; CDR3 DNA: TGTGCCAGCAGCTTAGGGGTCGGGGTATCCGGGGAGCTGTTTTTT